Listed below are T cell receptor beta chains from one sample, sequenced in a study of blood T cell repertoires in COVID-19. Generated by immunoSEQ multiplex PCR, the TCRdb table keeps only in-frame clones and is missing some. The sample comprises about 210,000 clones, roughly 77% of which are singletons, and about 10% rests with the top ten. Sequencing was performed on PBMCs or T cells enriched from blood (not recorded which). These receptors were obtained from a man in his forties or fifties who had recovered from COVID-19. The CDR3 runs from the conserved cysteine through the conserved F or W. Each record gives: J gene, V gene, D gene, clone size, CDR3 protein, CDR3 DNA. A D gene is named only where the DNA matches it firmly. The listing skips clone size in some rows; elsewhere it reads once, few, many or a size class.

J: TRBJ1-2; V: TRBV30; D: .; size: .; CDR3: CAWSPGQPVHGYTF; DNA: TGTGCCTGGAGCCCAGGACAGCCCGTCCATGGCTACACCTTC
J: TRBJ2-1; V: TRBV27; D: TRBD2; size: .; CDR3: CASSIGLAGVNEQFF; DNA: TGTGCCAGCAGTATAGGACTAGCGGGGGTAAATGAGCAGTTCTTC
J: TRBJ2-7; V: TRBV5-1; D: TRBD1; size: .; CDR3: CASSEGQGRSYEQYF; DNA: TGCGCCAGCAGCGAGGGACAGGGGAGGTCCTACGAGCAGTACTTC
J: TRBJ1-1; V: TRBV30; D: .; size: once; CDR3: CAGSWTGGPEAFF; DNA: TGTGCCGGTAGTTGGACCGGGGGGCCTGAAGCTTTCTTT
J: TRBJ1-4; V: TRBV28; D: .; size: .; CDR3: CASSLIKSDEKLFF; DNA: TGTGCCAGCAGTTTAATAAAGTCGGATGAAAAACTGTTTTTT
J: TRBJ1-3; V: TRBV6-1; D: .; size: few; CDR3: CASSEARGNTIYF; DNA: TGTGCCAGCAGTGAAGCTAGGGGGAACACCATATATTTT
J: TRBJ2-1; V: TRBV11-3; D: .; size: .; CDR3: CASSDDGFGGEQFF; DNA: TGTGCCAGCAGCGACGATGGATTCGGCGGTGAGCAGTTCTTC
J: TRBJ1-2; V: TRBV12-5; D: .; size: .; CDR3: CASGLNNYGYTF; DNA: TGTGCTAGTGGTCTTAATAACTATGGCTACACCTTC
J: TRBJ1-1; V: TRBV7-8; D: .; size: once; CDR3: CASSRAAGGGTEAFF; DNA: TGTGCCAGCAGCCGAGCCGCGGGGGGGGGCACTGAAGCTTTCTTT
J: TRBJ2-1; V: TRBV19; D: TRBD2; size: .; CDR3: CASSLTLLAGESNEQFF; DNA: TGTGCCAGTAGTCTGACACTACTAGCGGGAGAATCCAATGAGCAGTTCTTC
J: TRBJ1-1; V: TRBV11-3; D: .; size: .; CDR3: CASTLGGNTEAFF; DNA: TGTGCCAGCACATTGGGAGGGAACACTGAAGCTTTCTTT
J: TRBJ2-2; V: TRBV10-1; D: TRBD1; size: few; CDR3: CASKGRQGSGELFF; DNA: TGCGCCAGCAAAGGGCGACAGGGGTCCGGGGAGCTGTTTTTT
J: TRBJ1-1; V: TRBV7-2; D: TRBD1; size: .; CDR3: CASRTGGAGIEAFF; DNA: TGTGCCAGCAGGACAGGGGGCGCCGGCATTGAAGCTTTCTTT
J: TRBJ1-2; V: TRBV7-2; D: TRBD1; size: .; CDR3: CASNRGPYRAGQDGYTF; DNA: TGTGCCAGCAACAGGGGTCCTTACAGGGCCGGTCAGGATGGCTACACCTTC
J: TRBJ1-6; V: TRBV30; D: .; size: few; CDR3: CAWQQEDNSPLHF; DNA: TGTGCCTGGCAACAGGAAGATAATTCACCCCTCCACTTT
J: TRBJ1-4; V: TRBV18; D: .; size: .; CDR3: CASSPYGSGNEKLFF; DNA: TGTGCCAGCTCACCGTACGGGTCGGGAAATGAAAAACTGTTTTTT
J: TRBJ1-2; V: TRBV5-4; D: TRBD1; size: .; CDR3: CASSLDRDFYGYTF; DNA: TGTGCCAGCAGCCTGGACAGGGATTTTTATGGCTACACCTTC
J: TRBJ2-7; V: TRBV19; D: .; size: .; CDR3: CASRAASRYEQYF; DNA: TGTGCCAGTAGGGCGGCTAGCAGGTACGAGCAGTACTTC
J: TRBJ2-2; V: TRBV10-1; D: TRBD2; size: once; CDR3: CASSERGGATGELFF; DNA: TGCGCCAGCAGTGAGCGGGGGGGCGCGACCGGGGAGCTGTTTTTT
J: TRBJ2-1; V: TRBV24-1; D: .; size: few; CDR3: CATSDPTTPTSGNEQFF; DNA: TGTGCCACCAGTGACCCTACAACCCCGACTAGTGGGAATGAGCAGTTCTTC
J: TRBJ2-7; V: TRBV9; D: TRBD2; size: few; CDR3: CASSVASGSDEQYF; DNA: TGTGCCAGCAGCGTGGCTAGCGGGAGCGACGAGCAGTACTTC
J: TRBJ1-6; V: TRBV6-5; D: .; size: .; CDR3: CASKEGSYNSPLHF; DNA: TGTGCCAGCAAAGAGGGATCCTATAATTCACCCCTCCACTTT
J: TRBJ1-2; V: TRBV6-6; D: .; size: .; CDR3: CASSRDYGYTF; DNA: TGTGCCAGCAGCAGGGACTATGGCTACACCTTC
J: TRBJ2-7; V: TRBV7-7; D: TRBD1; size: .; CDR3: CASSKDRGYEQYF; DNA: TGTGCCAGCAGTAAAGACAGGGGCTACGAGCAGTACTTC
J: TRBJ2-5; V: TRBV9; D: TRBD1; size: few; CDR3: CASSGDRESIQETQYF; DNA: TGTGCCAGCAGCGGGGACAGGGAGAGTATCCAAGAGACCCAGTACTTC
J: TRBJ2-2; V: TRBV7-9; D: .; size: few; CDR3: CASTSTGNTGELFF; DNA: TGTGCCAGCACCTCGACAGGGAACACCGGGGAGCTGTTTTTT
J: TRBJ1-2; V: TRBV4-1; D: .; size: .; CDR3: CASSQPGGGFEDGYTF; DNA: TGCGCCAGCAGCCAACCGGGAGGGGGTTTTGAGGATGGCTACACCTTC
J: TRBJ1-4; V: TRBV2; D: TRBD1; size: .; CDR3: CASTETGVGEKLFF; DNA: TGTGCCAGCACGGAGACAGGGGTCGGGGAAAAACTGTTTTTT